This TCR beta chain emerged from a study of blood T cell repertoires in COVID-19 (dated by TCRdb to 2018 to 2021). For the study in its entirety: The collaborator samples originated in the United States, Italy and Spain and spanned the acute and convalescent phases of COVID-19. Deeply sampled blood TCRbeta repertoires from subjects exposed to, actively infected with, or recovered from COVID-19 were included in the dataset. HLA class I and class II types, where available, came from metadata supplied by the sample provider rather than from assay-based typing. The prospective study material was composed of cDNA or gDNA derived from T cells, B-cell-depleted T cells, or PBMCs. A freely available public database, intended as a resource for researchers studying the immune response to SARS-CoV-2, is where the repertoires were released. Samples were obtained from the ongoing ImmuneRACE study (first 160 participants) and from over 1,000 subjects provided by 6 global collaborators. The sample metadata nearly always contained a de-identified subject ID, COVID-19 status, age in years and sex.

With respect to this clone: What this receptor recognizes is not known. No base quality information exists; no much larger clone differs at one position.

The collaborating institutions used their own protocols to collect whole blood in K2EDTA tubes. For TCRbeta analysis, collaborator samples were shipped as frozen whole blood, as isolated PBMCs, or as DNA extracted from either sample type. Overall study results and their limits: The quantity of clinical and demographic metadata differed by source and by participant and was supplied without curation.

The immunoSEQ Assay, a bias-controlled multiplex PCR, was used to amplify TCRbeta CDR3 regions from genomic DNA. The paper's processing steps were these. Nucleated cell counts per sample were estimated from amplification of reference gene primers within the assay. Sequence reads were collapsed and filtered to measure the absolute abundance of every unique TCRbeta CDR3 rearrangement. Productive Simpson clonality was computed per sample as the square root of Simpson's diversity index over productive rearrangements. This immuneACCESS table, as held by TCRdb, lists in-frame sequences with V and J called but not all clones. Of the missing ones, under half trace to an unresolved V gene in checked studies; the others have no known cause. The V and J calls and clone size were taken over from that table, and D and trimming were inferred from the DNA. For this sample the table gives about 46,000 clones, of which approximately 88% were detected only once. The ten top clones hold around 8.6% of the sample.

This TCR was recovered from a man aged 45-60 years with acute or convalescent COVID-19. Sequenced material: peripheral blood.

The encoded CDR3 is CASFVGRNTEAFF. The nucleotide sequence reads as follows: TGTGCCAGCTTCGTAGGGAGGAACACTGAAGCTTTCTTT. The chain uses TRBV7-2 and TRBJ1-1; too little of a D gene remains to name it. The junction carries 11 bases between V and J, which are trimmed by 8 bases and 1 base respectively. As encoded in the germline V gene, CDR1 is SGHTA while CDR2 is FQGNSA. From the cysteine through the phenylalanine, the CDR3 covers 13 amino acids. Only the CDR3 region is kept as DNA, spanning 39 bases read in frame from base 1.